One sample yielded the 5 T cell receptor beta chains listed below, sequenced in a study of blood T cell repertoires in COVID-19. Sequenced by immunoSEQ multiplex PCR; TCRdb stores in-frame clones only, minus some. Of around 230,000 clones in the sample, roughly four fifths are singletons; the top ten hold around an eighth. Material for sequencing was peripheral blood. Receptors were obtained from a woman between 55 and 75 years old with active or convalescent COVID-19.

This sequence joins TRBV11-2 and TRBJ1-2, with D uncertain. There are 12 residues in the CDR3. Germline loops: CDR1 SGHAT, CDR2 FQNNGV. V was shortened by 0 bases and J by 4 bases, with 3 bases between the two germline ends. The CDR3 protein is CASSLDLYGYTF. The CDR3 region has the DNA TGTGCCAGCAGCTTAGATCTCTATGGCTACACCTTC.

The chain joins TRBV19 to TRBJ1-5; unclear D gene. This CDR3 has 13 residues. Looked up from germline, CDR1 is LNHDA and CDR2 is SQIVND (reference sequence). Trimming took 4 bases from V and 7 from J, leaving 11 bases between them. Written as DNA, the CDR3 is TGTGCCAGTAGTAACCCGTGGCCCCAGCCCCAGCATTTT. Translation: CASSNPWPQPQHF.

V usage is TRBV20-1 and J usage is TRBJ2-1; TRBD2 is a possible D gene (5 bases). The CDR3 contains 11 residues. Germline values: CDR1 DFQATT, CDR2 SNEGSKA (reference sequence). The V gene lost 4 bases and the J gene lost 12 bases, with 13 bases spanning the gap. CDR3 residues: CSANGPRGQFF. CDR3 bases: TGCAGTGCTAACGGACCCCGGGGGCAGTTCTTC.

This clone was observed a few times. V and J are TRBV21-1 and TRBJ1-2; the tabulated D call, TRBD1, remains unverified against the DNA. TRBV21-1 has pseudogene status. The CDR3 contains 13 residues. In nucleotides, the CDR3 is TGTGCCAGCAGCTCCGACAGGACGGGTGGCTACACCTTC. Translation: CASSSDRTGGYTF.

This clone has just a few counts. The chain is built from TRBV27 and TRBJ1-2, with a tentative D call TRBD1 (5 bases). Trimming took 5 bases from V and 2 from J, leaving 15 bases between them. The CDR3 totals 15 residues. The germline CDR1 and CDR2 sequences are MNHEY and SMNVEV (reference sequence). CDR3 coding DNA: TGTGCCAGCAGTCCCTTGGGGGAGGGGAACTATGGCTACACCTTC. Translation: CASSPLGEGNYGYTF.